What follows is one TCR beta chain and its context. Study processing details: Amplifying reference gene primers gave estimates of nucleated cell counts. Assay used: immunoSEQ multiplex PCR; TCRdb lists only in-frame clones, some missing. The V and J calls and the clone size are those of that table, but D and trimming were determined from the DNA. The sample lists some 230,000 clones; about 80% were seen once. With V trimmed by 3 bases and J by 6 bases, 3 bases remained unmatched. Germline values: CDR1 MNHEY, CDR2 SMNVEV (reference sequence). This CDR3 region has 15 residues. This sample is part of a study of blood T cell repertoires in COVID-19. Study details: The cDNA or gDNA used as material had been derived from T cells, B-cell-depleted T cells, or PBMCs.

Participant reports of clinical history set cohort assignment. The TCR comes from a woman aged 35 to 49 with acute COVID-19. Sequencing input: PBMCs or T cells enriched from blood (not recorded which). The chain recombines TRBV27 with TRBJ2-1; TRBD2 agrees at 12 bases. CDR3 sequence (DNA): TGTGCCAGCAGTTTGGCGGGACTAGCGGGCAATGAGCAGTTCTTC. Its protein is CASSLAGLAGNEQFF.